Listed here are 20 T cell receptor beta chains from one sample, sequenced in a study of blood T cell repertoires in COVID-19. Clones were sequenced by immunoSEQ multiplex PCR, and TCRdb holds only the in-frame ones, with some missing. The sample lists about 180,000 clones; approximately 80% were seen once. The specimen was peripheral blood. The receptors derive from a middle-aged woman with COVID-19, enrolled during active disease.

V gene TRBV5-1 combines with J gene TRBJ1-4; D ambiguous. The CDR3 covers 14 residues. Per germline, CDR1 SGHRS and CDR2 YFSETQ. Trimming pared 0 bases from V and 6 bases from J, leaving 9 bases between. CDR3 sequence (DNA): TGCGCCAGCAGCTTGGACGGGAAAGATGAAAAACTGTTTTTT. Amino acid sequence: CASSLDGKDEKLFF.

The J gene is TRBJ1-1, the V gene TRBV5-1; no definite D call. V gave up 0 bases and J gave up 0 bases, with 6 bases separating them. This CDR3 has 14 residues. The germline CDR1 and CDR2 sequences are SGHRS and YFSETQ. In DNA form, the CDR3 reads TGCGCCAGCAGCTTGGGACATCTGAACACTGAAGCTTTCTTT. Translation: CASSLGHLNTEAFF.

The V and J genes are TRBV13 and TRBJ2-7; 14 bases fit TRBD2. Germline CDR1 reads PRHDT; CDR2 reads FYEKMQ (reference sequence). V dropped 4 bases and J dropped 3; count of bases not matched to a gene: 2. CDR3 size: 15 residues. The CDR3 bases are TGTGCCAGCAGCTCGGGACTAGCGGGGGACTACGAGCAGTACTTC. It translates to CASSSGLAGDYEQYF.

This clone was seen just once. The chain employs TRBV20-1 and TRBJ1-2; tentatively, D is TRBD1 (5 bases). In germline, CDR1 is DFQATT, CDR2 SNEGSKA (reference sequence). This CDR3 is built from 10 residues. Trimming took off 5 bases at V and 14 bases at J, with 15 bases between the two ends. Written as DNA, the CDR3 is TGCAGTGCTTATGCAAGGGACTGTACCTTC. Protein: CSAYARDCTF.

This clone has just a few counts. J is TRBJ1-5 and V is TRBV13; unclear D gene. Trimming took off 5 bases at V and 5 bases at J, with 10 bases between the two ends. This CDR3 region has 13 residues. Germline V CDR1 and CDR2: PRHDT, FYEKMQ (reference sequence). The CDR3 region has the DNA TGTGCCAGCAGCCCGAGGCCTGATCAGCCCCAGCATTTT. Amino acid sequence: CASSPRPDQPQHF. Supplemented by reference TRBV13 and TRBJ1-5, the full variable domain reads AAGVIQSPRHLIKEKRETATLKCYPIPRHDTVYWYQQGPGQDPQFLISFYEKMQSDKGSIPDRFSAQQFSDYHSELNMSSLELGDSALYFCASSPRPDQPQHFGDGTRLSIL.

The gene calls are TRBV5-4 and TRBJ2-5; 12 bases agree with TRBD2. The CDR3 loop spans 16 amino acids. The junction had 4 bases not matched to a gene; V was cut back by 1 base and J by 3 bases. CDR1 SGHNT and CDR2 YYREEE come from the germline V gene (reference sequence). The CDR3 bases are TGTGCCAGCAGCTTGTCTAGCGGGAGGGTAAAAGAGACCCAGTACTTC. It encodes CASSLSSGRVKETQYF.

The chain has TRBV7-9 and TRBJ1-1, with D possibly TRBD1 on 6 matching bases. Per the germline V gene, CDR1 is SEHNR and CDR2 is FQNEAQ (reference sequence). V was trimmed by 8 bases and J by 3 bases, leaving 25 bases between them. The CDR3 is 17 amino acids. The CDR3 bases are TGTGCCAGCGATGTTGGCAGGGGATTTTTCGTGGACACTGAAGCTTTCTTT. This encodes CASDVGRGFFVDTEAFF.

The chain employs TRBV9 and TRBJ2-6, with TRBD2 identical over 12 bases. This CDR3 contains 18 residues. Germline CDR1 and CDR2: SGDLS and YYNGEE. With 3 bases clipped from V and 0 bases from J, the junction kept 4 bases outside the gene matches. The CDR3 coding sequence is TGTGCCAGCAGCGAGGGGGGACTAGCGGGCTCTGGGGCCAACGTCCTGACTTTC. Translated, it gives CASSEGGLAGSGANVLTF.

This clone was seen a single time. This chain links TRBV19 with TRBJ2-5, with D possibly TRBD1 on 5 matching bases. Trimming pared 2 bases from V and 5 bases from J, leaving 9 bases between. This CDR3 spans 13 amino acids. Germline CDR1 LNHDA, CDR2 SQIVND (reference sequence). Written as DNA, the CDR3 is TGTGCCAGTAGTATACCAGGGCGGGAGACCCAGTACTTC. Amino acids: CASSIPGRETQYF.

CDR3 sequence (DNA): TGTGCCAGCAGCCCCGGGACAGGGGGCGTCTATGGCTACACCTTC. Protein product: CASSPGTGGVYGYTF. V and J are TRBV9 and TRBJ1-2; 12 bases align to TRBD1. V was clipped by 4 bases and J by 4 bases; unmatched bases: 5. This CDR3 has 15 residues. Per the germline V gene, CDR1 is SGDLS and CDR2 is YYNGEE.

The V call is TRBV5-5, the J call TRBJ1-5; D is uncertain. V was trimmed by 0 bases and J by 2 bases, leaving 6 bases between them. CDR3 length: 14 amino acids. Germline loops: CDR1 SGHKS, CDR2 YYEKEE (reference sequence). CDR3 nucleotides: TGTGCCAGCAGCTTGGTCGGGGGCAATCAGCCCCAGCATTTT. Residues: CASSLVGGNQPQHF. The whole variable domain, filled in from reference TRBV5-5 and TRBJ1-5, reads DAGVTQSPTHLIKTRGQQVTLRCSPISGHKSVSWYQQVLGQGPQFIFQYYEKEERGRGNFPDRFSARQFPNYSSELNVNALLLGDSALYLCASSLVGGNQPQHFGDGTRLSIL.

Only a few counts were recorded for this clone. This rearrangement joins TRBV7-3 to TRBJ2-2; TRBD2 is a possible D gene (5 bases). The CDR3 runs to 15 residues. Between the trimmed V and J ends, which lost 0 bases and 6 bases, there was a span of 11 bases. CDR1 SGHTA and CDR2 FQGTGA come from the germline V gene. CDR3 sequence: CASSLTRVSAGELFF. CDR3 nucleotides: TGTGCCAGCAGCTTAACGAGGGTCTCGGCCGGGGAGCTGTTTTTT. Complete variable domain (other parts from reference TRBV7-3 and TRBJ2-2): GAGVSQTPSNKVTEKGKYVELRCDPISGHTALYWYRQSLGQGPEFLIYFQGTGAADDSGLPNDRFFAVRPEGSVSTLKIQRTERGDSAVYLCASSLTRVSAGELFFGEGSRLTVL.

The V call is TRBV29-1, the J call TRBJ2-7, with 10 nucleotides matching TRBD1. Losses at the gene ends were 7 bases for V and 10 bases for J; bases not matched to a gene: 10. CDR1 is SQVTM, CDR2 ANQGSEA, per germline. The CDR3 consists of 12 residues. This chain's CDR3 is CSAGSGTGEQYF. DNA of the CDR3: TGCAGCGCCGGAAGTGGGACAGGGGAACAGTACTTC.

This chain joins TRBV7-9 and TRBJ2-1; D possibly corresponds to TRBD2 (5 bases). Germline CDR1 and CDR2: SEHNR and FQNEAQ (reference sequence). V lost 1 base and J 6 bases, leaving 7 bases between the germline ends. The CDR3 is 13 amino acids. CDR3 loop: CASSLVGSNEQFF. Here the CDR3 DNA reads TGTGCCAGCAGCTTAGTGGGGAGCAATGAGCAGTTCTTC.

The chain uses TRBV9 and TRBJ2-7; 8 bases align to TRBD1. CDR1 and CDR2 from the germline V gene are SGDLS and YYNGEE. This CDR3 region has 14 residues. The ends lost 0 bases at V and 3 bases at J; junction bases unmatched: 2. CDR3 amino acids: CASSVGTGNYEQYF. Here the CDR3 DNA reads TGTGCCAGCAGCGTAGGGACAGGGAACTACGAGCAGTACTTC. Full variable domain (outside the CDR3, taken from reference TRBV9 and TRBJ2-7): DSGVTQTPKHLITATGQRVTLRCSPRSGDLSVYWYQQSLDQGLQFLIQYYNGEERAKGNILERFSAQQFPDLHSELNLSSLELGDSALYFCASSVGTGNYEQYFGPGTRLTVT.

This clone was detected once. The gene calls are TRBV6-5 and TRBJ1-1; 8 bases match TRBD1. The CDR3 is made up of 13 amino acids. The J segment lost 3 bases and the V segment lost 6 bases, leaving 3 bases of the junction unmatched. Germline CDR1 reads MNHEY; CDR2 reads SVGAGI. CDR3 amino acids: CASRPTGDTEAFF. The CDR3 bases are TGTGCCAGCAGACCGACAGGGGACACTGAAGCTTTCTTT.

The gene calls are TRBV4-1 and TRBJ2-1; TRBD1 matches at 10 bases. This CDR3 has 15 amino acids. V shed 4 bases and J 8 bases; nucleotides not matched to a gene: 8. Germline V gene sequence: CDR1 MGHRA, CDR2 YSYEKL. For the CDR3, the DNA is TGCGCCAGCAGCCTACCGGGACAGGGGCTTGATGAGCAGTTCTTC. It is translated as CASSLPGQGLDEQFF.

The chain recombines TRBV5-1 with TRBJ2-5, with 7 bases lining up with TRBD1. The CDR3 totals 14 residues. The junction had 5 bases not matched to a gene; V was cut back by 4 bases and J by 2 bases. Looked up from germline, CDR1 is SGHRS and CDR2 is YFSETQ. CDR3 residues: CASSPPDRQETQYF. CDR3 nucleotide sequence: TGCGCCAGCAGCCCGCCGGACAGGCAAGAGACCCAGTACTTC.

The chain links TRBV28 to TRBJ2-3, with a weak D call TRBD2 (5 bases). There are 14 residues in the CDR3. Deletions cut 5 bases from V and 4 bases from J, with 13 bases between. Germline CDR1 is MDHEN and CDR2 is SYDVKM. Here the CDR3 reads CASSVPRGSDTQYF. In nucleotides, the CDR3 is TGTGCCAGCAGTGTCCCGAGAGGGTCAGATACGCAGTATTTT. Together with reference TRBV28 and TRBJ2-3, the CDR3 gives the full variable domain: DVKVTQSSRYLVKRTGEKVFLECVQDMDHENMFWYRQDPGLGLRLIYFSYDVKMKEKGDIPEGYSVSREKKERFSLILESASTNQTSMYLCASSVPRGSDTQYFGPGTRLTVL.

This chain links TRBV24-1 with TRBJ2-1; 10 bases are shared with TRBD2. CDR1 is KGHDR, CDR2 SFDVKD, per germline. The CDR3 runs to 20 residues. Trimming took 0 bases from V and 1 from J; bases not matched to a gene: 11. Written as DNA, the CDR3 is TGTGCCACCAGTGATTTGCATGGCCTAGCGGGAGAGCCTTCCTACAATGAGCAGTTCTTC. Translation gives CATSDLHGLAGEPSYNEQFF.